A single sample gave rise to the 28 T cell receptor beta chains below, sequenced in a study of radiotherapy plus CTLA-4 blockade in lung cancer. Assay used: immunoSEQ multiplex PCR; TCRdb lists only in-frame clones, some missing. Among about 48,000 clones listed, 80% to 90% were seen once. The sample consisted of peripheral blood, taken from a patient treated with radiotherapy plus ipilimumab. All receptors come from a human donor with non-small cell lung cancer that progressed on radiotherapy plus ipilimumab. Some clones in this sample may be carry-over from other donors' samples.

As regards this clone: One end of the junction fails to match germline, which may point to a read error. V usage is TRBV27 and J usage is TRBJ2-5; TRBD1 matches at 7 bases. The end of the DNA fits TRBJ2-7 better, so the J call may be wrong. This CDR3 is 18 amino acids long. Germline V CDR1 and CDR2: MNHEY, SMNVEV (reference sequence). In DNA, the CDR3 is TGTGCCAGCCCCCTACCCCCTCCGACCGGGACAGTCTCCCACGAGCAGTACTTC. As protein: CASPLPPPTGTVSHEQYF.

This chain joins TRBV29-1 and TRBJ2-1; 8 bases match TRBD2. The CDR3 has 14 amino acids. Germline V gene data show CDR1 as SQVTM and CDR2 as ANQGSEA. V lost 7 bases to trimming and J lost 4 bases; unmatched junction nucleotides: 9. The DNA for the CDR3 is TGCAGCGCCAGATCAACGGGGGGGTACAATGAGCAGTTCTTC. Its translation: CSARSTGGYNEQFF.

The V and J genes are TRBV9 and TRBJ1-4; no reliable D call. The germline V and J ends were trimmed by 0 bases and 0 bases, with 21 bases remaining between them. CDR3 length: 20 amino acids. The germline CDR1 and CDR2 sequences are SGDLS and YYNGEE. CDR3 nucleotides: TGTGCCAGCAGCGTAGGTGAGGCGATGACCTTTTTGACAACTAATGAAAAACTGTTTTTT. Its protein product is CASSVGEAMTFLTTNEKLFF.

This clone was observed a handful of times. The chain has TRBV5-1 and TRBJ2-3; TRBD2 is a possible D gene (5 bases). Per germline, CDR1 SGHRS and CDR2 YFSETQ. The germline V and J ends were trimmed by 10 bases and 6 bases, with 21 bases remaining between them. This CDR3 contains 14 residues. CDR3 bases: TGCGCCTCCCGCGGAGGATCGGACGGCGATACGCAGTATTTT. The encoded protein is CASRGGSDGDTQYF.

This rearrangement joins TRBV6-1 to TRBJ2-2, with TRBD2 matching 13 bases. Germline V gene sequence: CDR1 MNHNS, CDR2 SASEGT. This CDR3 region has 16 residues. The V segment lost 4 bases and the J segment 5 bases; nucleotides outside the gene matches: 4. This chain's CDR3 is CASSVRLAGGTGELFF. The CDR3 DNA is TGTGCCAGCAGTGTAAGACTAGCGGGGGGAACCGGGGAGCTGTTTTTT.

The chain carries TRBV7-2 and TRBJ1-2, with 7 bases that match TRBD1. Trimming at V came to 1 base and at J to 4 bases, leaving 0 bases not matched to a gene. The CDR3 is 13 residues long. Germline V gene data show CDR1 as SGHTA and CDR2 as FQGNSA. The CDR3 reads CASSLGDSYGYTF. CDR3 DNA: TGTGCCAGCAGCTTAGGGGACAGCTATGGCTACACCTTC. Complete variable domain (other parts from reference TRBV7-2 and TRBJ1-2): GAGVSQSPSNKVTEKGKDVELRCDPISGHTALYWYRQSLGQGLEFLIYFQGNSAPDKSGLPSDRFSAERTGGSVSTLTIQRTQQEDSAVYLCASSLGDSYGYTFGSGTRLTVV.

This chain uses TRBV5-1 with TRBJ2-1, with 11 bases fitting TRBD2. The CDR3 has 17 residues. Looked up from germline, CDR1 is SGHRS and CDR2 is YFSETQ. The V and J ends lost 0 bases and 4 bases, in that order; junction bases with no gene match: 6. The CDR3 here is CASSLAGTSGGYNEQFF. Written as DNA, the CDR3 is TGCGCCAGCAGCTTGGCTGGGACTAGCGGCGGTTACAATGAGCAGTTCTTC.

CDR3 in amino acids: CASSISYPSDTQYF. Here the CDR3 DNA reads TGTGCCAGTAGCATCTCCTATCCATCAGATACGCAGTATTTT. The rearrangement links TRBV19 to TRBJ2-3; no firm D call. The germline gives CDR1 LNHDA, CDR2 SQIVND (reference sequence). The CDR3 covers 14 residues. With 6 bases removed from V and 4 bases from J, the gap between germline ends came to 14 bases.

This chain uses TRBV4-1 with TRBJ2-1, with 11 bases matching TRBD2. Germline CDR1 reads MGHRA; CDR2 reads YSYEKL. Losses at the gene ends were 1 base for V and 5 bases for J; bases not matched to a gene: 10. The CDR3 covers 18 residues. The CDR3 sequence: CASSQADSGRARDNEQFF. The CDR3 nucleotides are TGCGCCAGCAGCCAAGCGGATAGCGGGAGGGCCCGGGACAATGAGCAGTTCTTC.

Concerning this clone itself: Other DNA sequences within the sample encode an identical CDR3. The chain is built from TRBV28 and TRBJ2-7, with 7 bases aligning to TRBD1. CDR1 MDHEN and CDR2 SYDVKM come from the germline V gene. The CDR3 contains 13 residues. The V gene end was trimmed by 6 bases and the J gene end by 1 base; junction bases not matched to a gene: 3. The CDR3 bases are TGTGCCAGCAGCCCGGGACAGTCCTACGAGCAGTACTTC. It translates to CASSPGQSYEQYF.

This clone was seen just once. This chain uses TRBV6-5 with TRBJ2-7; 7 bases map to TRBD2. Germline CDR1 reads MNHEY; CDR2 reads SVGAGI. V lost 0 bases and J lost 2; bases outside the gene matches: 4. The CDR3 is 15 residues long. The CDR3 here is CASSYSFGLAYEQYF. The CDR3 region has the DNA TGTGCCAGCAGTTACTCGTTCGGACTAGCCTACGAGCAGTACTTC.

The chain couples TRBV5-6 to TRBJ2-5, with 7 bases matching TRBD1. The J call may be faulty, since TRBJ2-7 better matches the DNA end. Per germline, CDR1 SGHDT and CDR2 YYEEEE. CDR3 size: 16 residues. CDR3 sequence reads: CASSLRYPTGRDEQYF. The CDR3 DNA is TGTGCCAGCAGCTTGCGGTACCCGACAGGGCGGGACGAGCAGTACTTC.

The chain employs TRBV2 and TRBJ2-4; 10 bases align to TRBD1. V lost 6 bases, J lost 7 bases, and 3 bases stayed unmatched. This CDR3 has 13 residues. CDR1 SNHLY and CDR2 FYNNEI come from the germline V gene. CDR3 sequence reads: CASRRGQGNIQYF. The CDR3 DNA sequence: TGTGCCAGCAGGAGGGGACAGGGGAACATTCAGTACTTC.

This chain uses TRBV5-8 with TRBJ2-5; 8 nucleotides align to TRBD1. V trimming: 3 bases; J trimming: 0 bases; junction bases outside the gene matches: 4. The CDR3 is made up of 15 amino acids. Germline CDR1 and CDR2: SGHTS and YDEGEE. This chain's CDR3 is CASSSPDRDQETQYF. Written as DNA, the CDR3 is TGTGCCAGCAGCTCGCCGGACAGGGACCAAGAGACCCAGTACTTC.

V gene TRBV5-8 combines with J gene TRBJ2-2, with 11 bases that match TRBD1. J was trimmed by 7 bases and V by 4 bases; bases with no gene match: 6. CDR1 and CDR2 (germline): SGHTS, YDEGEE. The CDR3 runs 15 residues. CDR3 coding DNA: TGTGCCAGCAGCGAGGGGACAGGGGGTTTCGGGGAGCTGTTTTTT. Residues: CASSEGTGGFGELFF. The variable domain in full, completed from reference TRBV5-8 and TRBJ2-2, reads EAGVTQSPTHLIKTRGQQATLRCSPISGHTSVYWYQQALGLGLQFLLWYDEGEERNRGNFPPRFSGRQFPNYSSELNVNALELEDSALYLCASSEGTGGFGELFFGEGSRLTVL.

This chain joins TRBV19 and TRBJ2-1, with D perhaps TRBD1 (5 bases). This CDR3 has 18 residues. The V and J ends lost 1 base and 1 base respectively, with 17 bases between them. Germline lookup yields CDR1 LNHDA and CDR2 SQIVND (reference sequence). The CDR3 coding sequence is TGTGCCAGTAGTATAGGGGGCCGACAGAACCTTTCCTACAATGAGCAGTTCTTC. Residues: CASSIGGRQNLSYNEQFF.

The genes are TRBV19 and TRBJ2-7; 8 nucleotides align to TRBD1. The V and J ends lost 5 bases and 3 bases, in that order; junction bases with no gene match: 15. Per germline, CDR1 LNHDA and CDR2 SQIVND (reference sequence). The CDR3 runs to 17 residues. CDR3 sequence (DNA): TGTGCCAGTAGTCTAATAGCGACAGGGGATATTTTCTACGAGCAGTACTTC. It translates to CASSLIATGDIFYEQYF.

The CDR3 loop reads CASSAAGGPGPQHF. In nucleotides, the CDR3 is TGTGCCAGCAGCGCCGCCGGAGGCCCGGGGCCCCAGCATTTT. The chain links TRBV9 to TRBJ1-5; D unclear. V was shortened by 3 bases and J by 9 bases, with 16 bases between the two germline ends. There are 14 residues in the CDR3. The V gene's germline CDR1 is SGDLS and CDR2 YYNGEE.

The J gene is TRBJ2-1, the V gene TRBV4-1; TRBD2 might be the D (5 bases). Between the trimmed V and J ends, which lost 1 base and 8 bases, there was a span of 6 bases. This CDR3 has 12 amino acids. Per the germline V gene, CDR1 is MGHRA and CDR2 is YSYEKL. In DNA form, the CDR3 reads TGCGCCAGCAGCCAAGCCGGGGATGAGCAGTTCTTC. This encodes CASSQAGDEQFF.

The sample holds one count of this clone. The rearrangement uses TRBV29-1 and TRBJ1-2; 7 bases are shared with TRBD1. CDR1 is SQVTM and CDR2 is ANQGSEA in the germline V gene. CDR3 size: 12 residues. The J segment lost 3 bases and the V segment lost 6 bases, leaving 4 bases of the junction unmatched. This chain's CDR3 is CSVDRMDYGYTF. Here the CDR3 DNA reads TGCAGCGTGGACAGGATGGACTATGGCTACACCTTC.

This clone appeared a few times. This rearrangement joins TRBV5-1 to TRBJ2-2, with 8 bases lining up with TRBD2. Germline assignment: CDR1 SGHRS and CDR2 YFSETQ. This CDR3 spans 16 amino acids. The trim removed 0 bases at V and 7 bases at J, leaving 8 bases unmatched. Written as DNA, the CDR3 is TGCGCCAGCAGCTTGGTCGGGACTAGTAGTGGCGGGGAGCTGTTTTTT. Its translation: CASSLVGTSSGGELFF. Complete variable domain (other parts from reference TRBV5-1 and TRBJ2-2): KAGVTQTPRYLIKTRGQQVTLSCSPISGHRSVSWYQQTPGQGLQFLFEYFSETQRNKGNFPGRFSGRQFSNSRSEMNVSTLELGDSALYLCASSLVGTSSGGELFFGEGSRLTVL.

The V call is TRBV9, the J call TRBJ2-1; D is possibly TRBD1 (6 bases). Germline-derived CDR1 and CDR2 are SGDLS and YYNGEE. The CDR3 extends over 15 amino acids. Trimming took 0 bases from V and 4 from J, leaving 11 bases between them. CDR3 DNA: TGTGCCAGCAGCGTAGCCGGGACACCTTACAATGAGCAGTTCTTC. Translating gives CASSVAGTPYNEQFF.

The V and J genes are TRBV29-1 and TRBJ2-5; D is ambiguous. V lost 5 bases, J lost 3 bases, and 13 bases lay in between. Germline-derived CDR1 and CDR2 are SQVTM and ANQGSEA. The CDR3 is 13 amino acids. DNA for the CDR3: TGCAGCGTTCTACGACTTTACGAAGAGACCCAGTACTTC. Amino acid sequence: CSVLRLYEETQYF.

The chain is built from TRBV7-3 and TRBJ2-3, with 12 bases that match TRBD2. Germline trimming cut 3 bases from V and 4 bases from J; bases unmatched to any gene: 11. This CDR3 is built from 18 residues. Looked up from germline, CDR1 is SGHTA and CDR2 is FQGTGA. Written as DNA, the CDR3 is TGTGCCAGCAGCTTCATTGCTAGCGGGGGGGCGAGGCCAGATACGCAGTATTTT. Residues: CASSFIASGGARPDTQYF.

The CDR3 DNA sequence: TGTGCCAGCAGCTTGGGCCAGAAGCGGGAGGGCCTTTCCTACAATGAGCAGTTCTTC. Protein sequence: CASSLGQKREGLSYNEQFF. The chain carries TRBV11-1 and TRBJ2-1; 10 bases fit TRBD2. The CDR3 length is 19 residues. V dropped 3 bases and J dropped 1; count of bases not matched to a gene: 12. Germline lookup yields CDR1 SGHAT and CDR2 FQDESV (reference sequence).

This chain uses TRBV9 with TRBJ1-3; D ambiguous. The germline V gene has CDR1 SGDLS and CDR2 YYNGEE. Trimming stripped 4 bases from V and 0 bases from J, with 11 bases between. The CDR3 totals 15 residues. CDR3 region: CASSQDGSSGNTIYF. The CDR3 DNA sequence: TGTGCCAGCAGCCAGGACGGGAGCTCTGGAAACACCATATATTTT.

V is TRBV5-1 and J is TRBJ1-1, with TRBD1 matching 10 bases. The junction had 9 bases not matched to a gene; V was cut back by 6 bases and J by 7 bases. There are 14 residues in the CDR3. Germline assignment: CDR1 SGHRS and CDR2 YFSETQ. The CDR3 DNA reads TGCGCCAGCAACCCGACAGGGGGCTTCGGTGAAGCTTTCTTT. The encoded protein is CASNPTGGFGEAFF. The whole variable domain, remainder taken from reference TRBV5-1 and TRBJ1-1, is KAGVTQTPRYLIKTRGQQVTLSCSPISGHRSVSWYQQTPGQGLQFLFEYFSETQRNKGNFPGRFSGRQFSNSRSEMNVSTLELGDSALYLCASNPTGGFGEAFFGQGTRLTVV.

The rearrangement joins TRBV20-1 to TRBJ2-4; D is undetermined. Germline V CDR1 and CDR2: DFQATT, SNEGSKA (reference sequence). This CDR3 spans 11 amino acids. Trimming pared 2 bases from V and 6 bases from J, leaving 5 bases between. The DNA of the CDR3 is TGCAGTGCTAGAAACATAAACATTCAGTACTTC. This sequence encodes CSARNINIQYF.